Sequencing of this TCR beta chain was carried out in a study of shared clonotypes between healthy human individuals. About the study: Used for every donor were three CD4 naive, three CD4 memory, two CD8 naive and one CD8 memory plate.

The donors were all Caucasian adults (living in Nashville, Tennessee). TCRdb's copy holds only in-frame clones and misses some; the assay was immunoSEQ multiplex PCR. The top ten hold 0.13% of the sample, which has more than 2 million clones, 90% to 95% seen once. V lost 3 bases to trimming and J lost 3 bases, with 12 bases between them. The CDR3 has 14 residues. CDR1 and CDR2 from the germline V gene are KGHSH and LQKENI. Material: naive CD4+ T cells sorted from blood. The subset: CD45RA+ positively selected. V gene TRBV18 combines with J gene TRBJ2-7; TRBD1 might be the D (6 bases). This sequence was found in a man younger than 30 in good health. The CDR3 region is CASSPMEQGYEQYF. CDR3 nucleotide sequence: TGTGCCAGCTCACCGATGGAACAGGGCTACGAGCAGTACTTC.